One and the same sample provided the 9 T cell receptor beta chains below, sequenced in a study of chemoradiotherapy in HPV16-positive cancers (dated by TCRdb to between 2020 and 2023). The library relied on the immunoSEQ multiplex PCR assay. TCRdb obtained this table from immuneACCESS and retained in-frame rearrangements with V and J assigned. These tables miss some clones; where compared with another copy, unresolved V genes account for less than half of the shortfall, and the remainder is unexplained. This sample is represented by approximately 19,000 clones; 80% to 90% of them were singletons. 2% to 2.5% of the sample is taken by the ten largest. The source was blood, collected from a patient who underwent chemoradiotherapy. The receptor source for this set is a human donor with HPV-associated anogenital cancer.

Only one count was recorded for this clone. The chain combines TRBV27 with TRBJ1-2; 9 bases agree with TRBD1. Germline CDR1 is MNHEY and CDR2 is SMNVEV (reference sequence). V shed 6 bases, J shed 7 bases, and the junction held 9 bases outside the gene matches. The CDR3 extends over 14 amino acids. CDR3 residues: CASSRKGTGLGYTF. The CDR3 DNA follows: TGTGCCAGCAGCCGAAAAGGGACAGGGCTTGGCTACACCTTC.

The DNA of the CDR3 is TGTGCCAGCAGCCAAGATGTGGGCCTCTACAGGACCTACTACGAGCAGTACTTC. As protein: CASSQDVGLYRTYYEQYF. The gene calls are TRBV14 and TRBJ2-7; D might be TRBD1 (5 bases). CDR3 size: 18 residues. Germline V gene data show CDR1 as SGHDN and CDR2 as FVKESK. The ends were cut back, 0 bases at V and 3 bases at J, with 21 bases in the middle. Variable domain in full (rest from reference TRBV14 and TRBJ2-7): EAGVTQFPSHSVIEKGQTVTLRCDPISGHDNLYWYRRVMGKEIKFLLHFVKESKQDESGMPNNRFLAERTGGTYSTLKVQPAELEDSGVYFCASSQDVGLYRTYYEQYFGPGTRLTVT.

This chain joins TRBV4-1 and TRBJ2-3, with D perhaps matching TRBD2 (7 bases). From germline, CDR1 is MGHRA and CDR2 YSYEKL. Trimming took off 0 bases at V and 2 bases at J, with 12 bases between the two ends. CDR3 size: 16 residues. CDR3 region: CASSQESGGTTDTQYF. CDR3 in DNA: TGCGCCAGCAGCCAAGAGTCGGGGGGCACCACAGATACGCAGTATTTT.

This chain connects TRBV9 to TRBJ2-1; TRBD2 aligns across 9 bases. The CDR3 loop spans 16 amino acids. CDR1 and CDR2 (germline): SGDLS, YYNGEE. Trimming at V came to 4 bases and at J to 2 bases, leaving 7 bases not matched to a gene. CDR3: CASSPPGLATYNEQFF. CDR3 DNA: TGTGCCAGCAGCCCCCCCGGACTAGCGACCTACAATGAGCAGTTCTTC.

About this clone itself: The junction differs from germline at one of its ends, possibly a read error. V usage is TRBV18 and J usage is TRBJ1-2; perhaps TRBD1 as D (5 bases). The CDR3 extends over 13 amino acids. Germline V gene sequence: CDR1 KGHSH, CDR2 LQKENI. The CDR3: CASSPGIEGPKFF. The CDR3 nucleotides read TGTGCCAGCTCACCGGGTATCGAGGGGCCCAAGTTCTTC.

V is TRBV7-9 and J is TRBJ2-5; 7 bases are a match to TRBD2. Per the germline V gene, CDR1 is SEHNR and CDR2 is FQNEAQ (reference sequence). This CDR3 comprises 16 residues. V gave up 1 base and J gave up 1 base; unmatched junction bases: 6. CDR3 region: CASSLGGTGGQETQYF. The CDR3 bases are TGTGCCAGCAGCTTAGGAGGGACGGGAGGCCAAGAGACCCAGTACTTC.

CDR3 residues: CASSLWPLVGNQPQHF. The CDR3 DNA reads TGTGCCAGCAGCTTATGGCCCCTCGTCGGCAATCAGCCCCAGCATTTT. V and J are TRBV7-9 and TRBJ1-5; D call uncertain. Germline V CDR1 and CDR2: SEHNR, FQNEAQ (reference sequence). The CDR3 extends over 16 amino acids. V was pared by 2 bases and J by 2 bases, with 13 bases between.

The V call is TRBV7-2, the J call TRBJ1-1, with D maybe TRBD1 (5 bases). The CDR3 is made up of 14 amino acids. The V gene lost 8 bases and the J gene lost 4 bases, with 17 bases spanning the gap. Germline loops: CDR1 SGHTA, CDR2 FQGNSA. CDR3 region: CASAPAFGGTEAFF. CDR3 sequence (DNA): TGTGCCAGCGCCCCAGCCTTTGGGGGCACTGAAGCTTTCTTT. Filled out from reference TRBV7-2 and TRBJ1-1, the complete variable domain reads GAGVSQSPSNKVTEKGKDVELRCDPISGHTALYWYRQSLGQGLEFLIYFQGNSAPDKSGLPSDRFSAERTGGSVSTLTIQRTQQEDSAVYLCASAPAFGGTEAFFGQGTRLTVV.

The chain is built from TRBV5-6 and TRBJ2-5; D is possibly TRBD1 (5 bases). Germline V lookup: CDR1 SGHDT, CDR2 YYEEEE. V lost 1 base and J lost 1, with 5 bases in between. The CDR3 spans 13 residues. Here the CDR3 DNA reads TGTGCCAGCAGCTTGCAGGGCCAAGAGACCCAGTACTTC. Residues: CASSLQGQETQYF.